Presented here are 16 T cell receptor beta chains from one specimen sequenced in a study of beta chain features in type 1 diabetes. Every isolated RNA sample was fully reverse transcribed, so sequencing captured expressed TCRB transcripts. Assay used: immunoSEQ multiplex PCR; TCRdb lists only in-frame clones, some missing. The profile covers fewer than 150,000 clones, with less than 9% appearing a single time and around 1.3% taken by the ten largest. The specimen was central memory CD4+ T cells from blood. Source of these receptors: a woman aged 25 to 45 in good health.

This chain uses TRBV14 with TRBJ2-2; D is perhaps TRBD1 (6 bases). The ends were cut back, 1 base at V and 5 bases at J, with 20 bases in the middle. Germline CDR1 reads SGHDN; CDR2 reads FVKESK. The CDR3 is 18 amino acids. CDR3 coding DNA: TGTGCCAGCAGCCAAGCCGGAGGACAGCTGATAAGTACCGGGGAGCTGTTTTTT. Protein sequence: CASSQAGGQLISTGELFF.

Only a few counts were recorded for this clone. The chain uses TRBV30 and TRBJ2-1, with 8 bases aligning to TRBD1. This CDR3 is 13 amino acids long. V lost 3 bases and J lost 7; bases outside the gene matches: 5. The germline V gene encodes CDR1 GTSNPN and CDR2 SVGIG (reference sequence). CDR3 nucleotides: TGTGCCTGGAGGCGGACAGGGAGGAATGAGCAGTTCTTC. It encodes CAWRRTGRNEQFF.

This clone was counted between two and nine times. The chain recombines TRBV28 with TRBJ2-6, with D tentatively TRBD2 (6 bases). Germline assignment: CDR1 MDHEN and CDR2 SYDVKM. V dropped 7 bases and J dropped 5 bases, with 18 bases sitting between them. This CDR3 spans 16 amino acids. This chain's CDR3 is CASNSPGGLWANVLTF. The CDR3 DNA is TGTGCCAGCAACTCCCCCGGGGGTCTTTGGGCCAACGTCCTGACTTTC.

This clone was seen a single time. V gene TRBV27 combines with J gene TRBJ1-2, with TRBD1 as a possible D gene (6 bases). The V end lost 5 bases, the J end lost 3 bases, and 19 bases lay between the germline ends. CDR1 is MNHEY, CDR2 SMNVEV, per germline (reference sequence). CDR3 length equals 16 residues. The CDR3 DNA is TGTGCCAGCAGTCCACACCGGGGGGCGCGAGACTATGGCTACACCTTC. Its translation: CASSPHRGARDYGYTF.

In this sample, this clone turned up a few times. The chain joins TRBV27 to TRBJ1-4; 8 nucleotides agree with TRBD1. The J segment lost 0 bases and the V segment lost 1 base, leaving 4 bases of the junction unmatched. Germline V CDR1 and CDR2: MNHEY, SMNVEV (reference sequence). The CDR3 spans 17 residues. The CDR3 bases are TGTGCCAGCAGTTTATTGGCAGGGGGCGCAACTAATGAAAAACTGTTTTTT. Translated: CASSLLAGGATNEKLFF.

The chain employs TRBV5-1 and TRBJ2-5; 14 bases are a match to TRBD2. V gave up 3 bases and J gave up 1 base; unmatched junction bases: 14. The CDR3 has 20 residues. Germline V CDR1 and CDR2: SGHRS, YFSETQ. The CDR3 loop is CASSSSGTSGSWASQETQYF. CDR3 nucleotide sequence: TGCGCCAGCAGCTCCTCCGGGACTAGCGGGAGTTGGGCTTCCCAAGAGACCCAGTACTTC.

The rearrangement uses TRBV29-1 and TRBJ2-1; 14 bases align to TRBD2. V trimming: 4 bases; J trimming: 4 bases; junction bases outside the gene matches: 12. This CDR3 contains 18 residues. Germline V gene lookup returns CDR1 SQVTM and CDR2 ANQGSEA. CDR3: CSVGRPGLAGEGYNEQFF. The CDR3 nucleotides are TGCAGCGTTGGAAGGCCGGGACTAGCGGGAGAGGGGTACAATGAGCAGTTCTTC.

This clone was seen a handful of times. This chain uses TRBV4-3 with TRBJ1-4; D remains ambiguous. This CDR3 spans 15 amino acids. The V end was cut by 2 bases, the J end by 3 bases, with 10 bases between. Germline CDR1 is LGHNA and CDR2 is YSLEER. Here the CDR3 DNA reads TGCGCCAGCAGCCAATGGGCGGGTTCTAATGAAAAACTGTTTTTT. This gives the protein CASSQWAGSNEKLFF.

This clone appeared a few times. The J gene is TRBJ1-2, the V gene TRBV5-1; D remains ambiguous. The ends were cut back, 0 bases at V and 3 bases at J, with 9 bases in the middle. The CDR3 has 14 residues. Looked up from germline, CDR1 is SGHRS and CDR2 is YFSETQ. The CDR3 DNA is TGCGCCAGCAGCTTGGAGGGAGCCCACTATGGCTACACCTTC. It codes for CASSLEGAHYGYTF.

The rearrangement joins TRBV7-2 to TRBJ2-1; 8 bases align to TRBD2. V shed 5 bases and J 2 bases; nucleotides not matched to a gene: 8. Germline assignment: CDR1 SGHTA and CDR2 FQGNSA. The CDR3 consists of 16 residues. CDR3 sequence reads: CASSPNSGNPYNEQFF. CDR3 sequence (DNA): TGTGCCAGCAGCCCCAATAGCGGGAACCCCTACAATGAGCAGTTCTTC. Full variable domain (remainder filled in from reference TRBV7-2 and TRBJ2-1): GAGVSQSPSNKVTEKGKDVELRCDPISGHTALYWYRQSLGQGLEFLIYFQGNSAPDKSGLPSDRFSAERTGGSVSTLTIQRTQQEDSAVYLCASSPNSGNPYNEQFFGPGTRLTVL.

This chain joins TRBV19 and TRBJ2-7; 8 bases fit TRBD2. The CDR3 is 15 amino acids. The germline V gene encodes CDR1 LNHDA and CDR2 SQIVND (reference sequence). V gave up 3 bases and J gave up 0 bases; unmatched junction bases: 4. The CDR3 sequence: CASSMAGGSSYEQYF. The CDR3 DNA is TGTGCCAGTAGTATGGCGGGGGGTAGCTCCTACGAGCAGTACTTC.

Details on this clone: Germline and junction disagree at one end, which may indicate a read error. This sequence joins TRBV7-3 and TRBJ2-2; 7 bases line up with TRBD2. Germline CDR1 reads SGHTA; CDR2 reads FQGTGA. This CDR3 region has 14 residues. CDR3 protein: CASSSSGDTGGLFF. The CDR3 DNA reads as TGTGCCAGCAGCTCTAGCGGAGACACCGGGGGGCTGTTTTTT.

The chain joins TRBV18 to TRBJ2-1, with D uncertain. Germline V gene sequence: CDR1 KGHSH, CDR2 LQKENI. The CDR3 sequence is 14 residues long. The V end lost 5 bases, the J end lost 4 bases, and 12 bases lay between the germline ends. The CDR3 DNA reads as TGTGCCAGCTCAGTGTCAGGAACTTACAATGAGCAGTTCTTC. Its protein product is CASSVSGTYNEQFF.

This clone has ten or more counts. Other DNA sequences of this sample code for an identical CDR3. The V and J genes are TRBV5-1 and TRBJ2-7, with D hard to call. The V and J ends lost 4 bases and 0 bases respectively, with 8 bases between them. This CDR3 region has 13 residues. Germline V gene sequence: CDR1 SGHRS, CDR2 YFSETQ. The CDR3 DNA sequence: TGCGCCAGCAGCGAAGTCAGCTCCTACGAGCAGTACTTC. It specifies CASSEVSSYEQYF.

This clone showed up just a few times. The chain carries TRBV13 and TRBJ2-7; 9 bases align to TRBD1. Germline V gene data show CDR1 as PRHDT and CDR2 as FYEKMQ (reference sequence). Germline trimming cut 5 bases from V and 5 bases from J; bases unmatched to any gene: 16. The CDR3 is 17 amino acids. The chain's CDR3 is CASSPKEGTGRYNEQYF. The DNA of the CDR3 is TGTGCCAGCAGCCCCAAGGAAGGGACAGGGAGGTATAACGAGCAGTACTTC.

This clone occurred many times. V is TRBV2 and J is TRBJ2-3, with D tentatively TRBD1 (6 bases). Trimming removed 7 bases at V and 4 bases at J, with 12 bases between. The CDR3 is 13 amino acids. Per the germline V gene, CDR1 is SNHLY and CDR2 is FYNNEI. Here the CDR3 DNA reads TGTGCCAGCACCCAGGGACACTCAGATACGCAGTATTTT. Protein: CASTQGHSDTQYF. The full variable domain, rest sourced from reference TRBV2 and TRBJ2-3, is EPEVTQTPSHQVTQMGQEVILRCVPISNHLYFYWYRQILGQKVEFLVSFYNNEISEKSEIFDDQFSVERPDGSNFTLKIRSTKLEDSAMYFCASTQGHSDTQYFGPGTRLTVL.